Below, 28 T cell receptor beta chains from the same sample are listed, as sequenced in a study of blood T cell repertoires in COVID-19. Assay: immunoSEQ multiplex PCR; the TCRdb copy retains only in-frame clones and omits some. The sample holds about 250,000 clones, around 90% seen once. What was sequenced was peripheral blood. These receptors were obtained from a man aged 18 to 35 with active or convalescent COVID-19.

The CDR3 region has the DNA TGTGCCAGCAGTGAATCTTTTGTACAGGGTGGGGTAGCTTTCTTT. The encoded protein is CASSESFVQGGVAFF. This sequence joins TRBV6-1 and TRBJ1-1; D may be TRBD1 (6 bases). Germline V lookup: CDR1 MNHNS, CDR2 SASEGT. Trimming cost V 2 bases and J 10 bases, with 20 bases left between them. The CDR3 is 15 amino acids.

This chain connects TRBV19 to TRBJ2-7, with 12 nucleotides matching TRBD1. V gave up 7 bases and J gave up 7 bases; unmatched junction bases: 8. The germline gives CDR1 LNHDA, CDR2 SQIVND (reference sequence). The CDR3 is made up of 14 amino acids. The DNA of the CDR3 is TGTGCCAGTACCCTGGGACAGGGGGCTCGGGAGCAGTACTTC. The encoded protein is CASTLGQGAREQYF.

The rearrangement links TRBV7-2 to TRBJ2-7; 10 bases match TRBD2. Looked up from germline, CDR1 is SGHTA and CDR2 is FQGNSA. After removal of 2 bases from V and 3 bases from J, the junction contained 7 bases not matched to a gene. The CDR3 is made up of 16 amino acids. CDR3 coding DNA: TGTGCCAGCAGCTTATCTAGCGGGGGTTTTAACTACGAGCAGTACTTC. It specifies CASSLSSGGFNYEQYF.

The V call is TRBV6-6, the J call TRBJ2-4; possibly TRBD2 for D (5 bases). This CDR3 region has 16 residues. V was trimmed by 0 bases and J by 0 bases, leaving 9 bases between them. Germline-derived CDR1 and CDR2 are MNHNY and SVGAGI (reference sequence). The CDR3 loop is CASSYSGEGAKNIQYF. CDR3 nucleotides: TGTGCCAGCAGTTACTCGGGAGAAGGAGCCAAAAACATTCAGTACTTC.

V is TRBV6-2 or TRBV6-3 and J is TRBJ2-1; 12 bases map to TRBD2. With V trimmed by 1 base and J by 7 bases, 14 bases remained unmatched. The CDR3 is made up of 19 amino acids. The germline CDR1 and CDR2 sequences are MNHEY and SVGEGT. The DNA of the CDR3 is TGTGCCAGCAGTTACTTGGACCAGACTAGCGGGAGAATTATAAATGAGCAGTTCTTC. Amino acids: CASSYLDQTSGRIINEQFF.

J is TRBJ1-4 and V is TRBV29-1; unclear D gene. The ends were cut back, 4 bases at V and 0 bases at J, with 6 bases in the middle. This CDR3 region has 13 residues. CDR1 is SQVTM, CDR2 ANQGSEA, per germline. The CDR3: CSVGYTTNEKLFF. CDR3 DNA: TGCAGCGTTGGTTACACAACTAATGAAAAACTGTTTTTT.

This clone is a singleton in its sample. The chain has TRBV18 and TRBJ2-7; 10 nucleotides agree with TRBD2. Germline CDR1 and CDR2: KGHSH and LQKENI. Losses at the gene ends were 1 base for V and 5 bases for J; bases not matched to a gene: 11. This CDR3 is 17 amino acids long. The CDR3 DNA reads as TGTGCCAGCTCACCACGACTAGCGGGCCCCCTCGGGAACGAGCAGTACTTC. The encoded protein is CASSPRLAGPLGNEQYF.

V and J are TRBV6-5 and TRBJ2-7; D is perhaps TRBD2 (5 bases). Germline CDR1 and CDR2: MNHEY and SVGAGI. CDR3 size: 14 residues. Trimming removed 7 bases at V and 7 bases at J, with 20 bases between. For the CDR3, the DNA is TGTGCCAGCACCAAAGCCCGGGGTCTAAGTGAGCAGTACTTC. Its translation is CASTKARGLSEQYF.

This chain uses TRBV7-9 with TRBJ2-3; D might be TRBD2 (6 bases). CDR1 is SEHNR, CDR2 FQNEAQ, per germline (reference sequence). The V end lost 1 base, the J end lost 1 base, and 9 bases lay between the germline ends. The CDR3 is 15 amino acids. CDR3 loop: CASSLVTSRTDTQYF. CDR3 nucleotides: TGTGCCAGCAGCTTAGTGACTAGTCGCACAGATACGCAGTATTTT.

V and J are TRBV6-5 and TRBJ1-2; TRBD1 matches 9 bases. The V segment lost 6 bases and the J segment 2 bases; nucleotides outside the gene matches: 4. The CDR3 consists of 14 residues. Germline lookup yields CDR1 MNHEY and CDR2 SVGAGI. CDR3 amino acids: CASRTGQGNYGYTF. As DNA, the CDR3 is TGTGCCAGCAGAACGGGACAGGGAAACTATGGCTACACCTTC.

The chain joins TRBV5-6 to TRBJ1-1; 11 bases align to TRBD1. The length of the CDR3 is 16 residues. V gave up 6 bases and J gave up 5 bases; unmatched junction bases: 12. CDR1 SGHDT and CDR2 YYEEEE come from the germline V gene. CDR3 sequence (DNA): TGTGCCAGCACCCCCGGGACAGGGGGTAGGTTGACTGAAGCTTTCTTT. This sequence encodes CASTPGTGGRLTEAFF. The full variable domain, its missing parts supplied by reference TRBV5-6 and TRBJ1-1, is DAGVTQSPTHLIKTRGQQVTLRCSPKSGHDTVSWYQQALGQGPQFIFQYYEEEERQRGNFPDRFSGHQFPNYSSELNVNALLLGDSALYLCASTPGTGGRLTEAFFGQGTRLTVV.

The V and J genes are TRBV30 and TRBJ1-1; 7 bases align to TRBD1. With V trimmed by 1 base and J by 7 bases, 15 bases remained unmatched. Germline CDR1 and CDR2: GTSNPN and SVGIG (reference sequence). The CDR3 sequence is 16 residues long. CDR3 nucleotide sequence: TGTGCCTGGAGTGCCCCAAACCCGACAGGGAGACTTGAAGCTTTCTTT. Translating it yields CAWSAPNPTGRLEAFF.

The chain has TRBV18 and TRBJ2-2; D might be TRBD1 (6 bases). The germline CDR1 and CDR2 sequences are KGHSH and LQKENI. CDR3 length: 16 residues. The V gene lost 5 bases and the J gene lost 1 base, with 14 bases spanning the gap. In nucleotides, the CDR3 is TGTGCCAGCTCATCGACCTCGGACAGGAACACCGGGGAGCTGTTTTTT. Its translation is CASSSTSDRNTGELFF.

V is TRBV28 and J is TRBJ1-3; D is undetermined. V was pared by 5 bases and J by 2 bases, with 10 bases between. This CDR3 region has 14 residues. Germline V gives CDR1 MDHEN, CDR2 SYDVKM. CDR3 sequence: CASSLAGTGNTIYF. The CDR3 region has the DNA TGTGCCAGCAGTCTTGCAGGTACTGGAAACACCATATATTTT.

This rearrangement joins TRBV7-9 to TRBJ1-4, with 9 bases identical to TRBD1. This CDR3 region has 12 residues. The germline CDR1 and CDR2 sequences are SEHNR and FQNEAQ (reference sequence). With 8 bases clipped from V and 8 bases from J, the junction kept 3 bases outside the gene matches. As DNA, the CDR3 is TGTGCCAGCGGGGACAGGGACGAAAAACTGTTTTTT. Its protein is CASGDRDEKLFF. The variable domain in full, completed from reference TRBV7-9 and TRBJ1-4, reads DTGVSQNPRHKITKRGQNVTFRCDPISEHNRLYWYRQTLGQGPEFLTYFQNEAQLEKSRLLSDRFSAERPKGSFSTLEIQRTEQGDSAMYLCASGDRDEKLFFGSGTQLSVL.

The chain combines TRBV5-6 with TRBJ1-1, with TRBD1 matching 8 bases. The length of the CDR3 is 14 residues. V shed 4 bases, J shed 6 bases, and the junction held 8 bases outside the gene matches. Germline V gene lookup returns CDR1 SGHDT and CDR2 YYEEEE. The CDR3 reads CASSPIIQGAEAFF. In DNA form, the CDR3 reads TGTGCCAGCAGCCCTATAATACAGGGGGCTGAAGCTTTCTTT.

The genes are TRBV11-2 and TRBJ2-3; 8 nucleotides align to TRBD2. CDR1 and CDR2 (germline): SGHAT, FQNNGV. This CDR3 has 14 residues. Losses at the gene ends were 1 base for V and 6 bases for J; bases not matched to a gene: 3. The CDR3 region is CASSLAGGPDTQYF. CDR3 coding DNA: TGTGCCAGCAGCTTAGCGGGAGGGCCCGATACGCAGTATTTT.

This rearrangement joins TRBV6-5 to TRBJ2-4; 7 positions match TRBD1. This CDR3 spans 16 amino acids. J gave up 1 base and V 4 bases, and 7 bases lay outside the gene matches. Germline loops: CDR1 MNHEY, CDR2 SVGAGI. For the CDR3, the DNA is TGTGCCAGCAGTTTTTCCGGGACAGAGGCCAAAAACATTCAGTACTTC. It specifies CASSFSGTEAKNIQYF.

The CDR3 nucleotides read TGTGCCAGCACCACAGGGACAGGGGGGACACCCCTCCACTTT. It translates to CASTTGTGGTPLHF. The rearrangement links TRBV2 to TRBJ1-6; 11 bases agree with TRBD1. The CDR3 contains 14 residues. The germline V gene encodes CDR1 SNHLY and CDR2 FYNNEI. The V and J ends lost 7 bases and 11 bases, in that order; junction bases with no gene match: 7.

The CDR3 here is CASGDRGGETQYF. CDR3 in DNA: TGCGCCAGTGGGGACAGGGGAGGCGAGACCCAGTACTTC. V is TRBV5-1 and J is TRBJ2-5; the match to TRBD1 covers 10 bases. The trim removed 8 bases at V and 5 bases at J, leaving 6 bases unmatched. There are 13 residues in the CDR3. The germline gives CDR1 SGHRS, CDR2 YFSETQ. Based on the CDR3 plus reference TRBV5-1 and TRBJ2-5, the full variable domain is KAGVTQTPRYLIKTRGQQVTLSCSPISGHRSVSWYQQTPGQGLQFLFEYFSETQRNKGNFPGRFSGRQFSNSRSEMNVSTLELGDSALYLCASGDRGGETQYFGPGTRLLVL.

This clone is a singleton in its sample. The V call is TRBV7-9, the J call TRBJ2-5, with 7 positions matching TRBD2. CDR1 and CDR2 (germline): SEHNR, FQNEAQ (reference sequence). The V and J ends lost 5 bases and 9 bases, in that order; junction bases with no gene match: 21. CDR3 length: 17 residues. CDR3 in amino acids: CASSRKGQGRGRGAQYF. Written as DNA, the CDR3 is TGTGCCAGCAGCAGAAAAGGCCAGGGACGGGGACGGGGGGCCCAGTACTTC.

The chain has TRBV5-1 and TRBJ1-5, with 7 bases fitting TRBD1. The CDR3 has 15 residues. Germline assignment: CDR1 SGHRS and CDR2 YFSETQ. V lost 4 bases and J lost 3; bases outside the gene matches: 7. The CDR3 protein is CASSLGQEANQPQHF. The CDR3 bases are TGCGCCAGCAGCCTTGGACAGGAGGCCAATCAGCCCCAGCATTTT. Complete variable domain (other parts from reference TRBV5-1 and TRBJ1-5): KAGVTQTPRYLIKTRGQQVTLSCSPISGHRSVSWYQQTPGQGLQFLFEYFSETQRNKGNFPGRFSGRQFSNSRSEMNVSTLELGDSALYLCASSLGQEANQPQHFGDGTRLSIL.

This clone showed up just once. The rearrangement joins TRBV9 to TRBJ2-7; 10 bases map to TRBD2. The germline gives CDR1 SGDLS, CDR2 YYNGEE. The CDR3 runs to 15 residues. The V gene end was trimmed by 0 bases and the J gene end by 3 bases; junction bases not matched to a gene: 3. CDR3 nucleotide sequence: TGTGCCAGCAGCGTAGCGGGGACTAGCGACTACGAGCAGTACTTC. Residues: CASSVAGTSDYEQYF.

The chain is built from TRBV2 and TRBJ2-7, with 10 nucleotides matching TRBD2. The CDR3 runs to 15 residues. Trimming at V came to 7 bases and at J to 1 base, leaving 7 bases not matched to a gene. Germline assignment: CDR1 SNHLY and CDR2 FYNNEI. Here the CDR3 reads CASIRTSGSSYEQYF. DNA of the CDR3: TGTGCCAGCATCCGGACTAGCGGTAGTTCCTACGAGCAGTACTTC.

The CDR3 loop reads CASSLAWQGQYNEQFF. The CDR3 DNA reads TGTGCCAGCAGCTTAGCGTGGCAGGGGCAATACAATGAGCAGTTCTTC. The chain uses TRBV11-2 and TRBJ2-1, with a weak D call TRBD1 (6 bases). The CDR3 length is 16 residues. V dropped 1 base and J dropped 4 bases, with 14 bases sitting between them. Germline CDR1 and CDR2: SGHAT and FQNNGV. Combining the CDR3 with reference TRBV11-2 and TRBJ2-1 gives the whole variable domain EAGVAQSPRYKIIEKRQSVAFWCNPISGHATLYWYQQILGQGPKLLIQFQNNGVVDDSQLPKDRFSAERLKGVDSTLKIQPAKLEDSAVYLCASSLAWQGQYNEQFFGPGTRLTVL.

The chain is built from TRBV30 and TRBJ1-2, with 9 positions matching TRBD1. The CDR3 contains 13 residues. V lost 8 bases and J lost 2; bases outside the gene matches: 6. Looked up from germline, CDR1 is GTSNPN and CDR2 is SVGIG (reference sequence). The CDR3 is CAGDRATNYGYTF. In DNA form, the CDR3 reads TGTGCCGGGGACAGGGCAACGAACTATGGCTACACCTTC.

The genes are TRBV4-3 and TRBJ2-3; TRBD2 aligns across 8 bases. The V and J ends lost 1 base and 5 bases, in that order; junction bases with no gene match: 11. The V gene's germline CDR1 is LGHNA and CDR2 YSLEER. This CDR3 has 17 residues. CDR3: CASSQVDSGGVQDTQYF. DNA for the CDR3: TGCGCCAGCAGCCAAGTCGACAGCGGGGGAGTACAAGATACGCAGTATTTT.

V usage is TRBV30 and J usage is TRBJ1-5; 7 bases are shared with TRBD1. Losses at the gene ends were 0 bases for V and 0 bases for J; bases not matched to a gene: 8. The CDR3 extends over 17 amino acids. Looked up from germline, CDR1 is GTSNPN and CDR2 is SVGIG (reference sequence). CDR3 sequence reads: CAWSVKQGGLSNQPQHF. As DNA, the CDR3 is TGTGCCTGGAGTGTAAAGCAGGGGGGCCTTAGCAATCAGCCCCAGCATTTT.